These 29 T cell receptor beta chains were all obtained from the same sample, sequenced in a study of T cell responses to AZD1222 COVID-19 vaccine. Clones were read by immunoSEQ multiplex PCR, and TCRdb kept only the in-frame ones, dropping some. The table shows about 120,000 clones, with approximately 90% occurring only once. Sequenced here: peripheral blood, sampled on day 0 of AZD1222 vaccination. All receptors come from an adult in good health.

The chain carries TRBV5-8 and TRBJ1-6, with D tentatively TRBD1 (6 bases). CDR3 length equals 15 residues. The V and J ends lost 0 bases and 7 bases respectively, with 11 bases between them. Germline CDR1 is SGHTS and CDR2 is YDEGEE. DNA of the CDR3: TGTGCCAGCAGCTTGGGCATTCAGGGGAATTCACCCCTCCACTTT. It is translated as CASSLGIQGNSPLHF.

The chain has TRBV9 and TRBJ2-6, with TRBD1 identical over 7 bases. Per germline, CDR1 SGDLS and CDR2 YYNGEE. CDR3 size: 16 residues. V was clipped by 0 bases and J by 2 bases; unmatched bases: 2. The CDR3 loop is CASSVEGAPGANVLTF. The CDR3 nucleotides read TGTGCCAGCAGCGTAGAGGGGGCGCCTGGGGCCAACGTCCTGACTTTC.

The chain couples TRBV5-1 to TRBJ2-7, with a weak D call TRBD1 (6 bases). CDR1 and CDR2 (germline): SGHRS, YFSETQ. V shed 4 bases and J shed 5 bases, with 19 bases lying between them. The CDR3 runs 15 residues. The CDR3 DNA reads as TGCGCCAGCAGCCCGCCTCGGGCAGGGGATGACGAGCAGTACTTC. Its translation is CASSPPRAGDDEQYF.

In DNA form, the CDR3 reads TGTGCCAGCAGCGGTGACAGGTTCCGCACAGATACGCAGTATTTT. Its translation is CASSGDRFRTDTQYF. The V and J genes are TRBV5-4 and TRBJ2-3, with D perhaps TRBD1 (6 bases). The CDR3 sequence is 15 residues long. CDR1 is SGHNT and CDR2 is YYREEE in the germline V gene (reference sequence). The V end was cut by 4 bases, the J end by 1 base, with 13 bases between.

The chain joins TRBV5-6 to TRBJ1-1; 7 bases line up with TRBD1. The CDR3 is 15 amino acids. Germline CDR1 is SGHDT and CDR2 is YYEEEE. V was clipped by 6 bases and J by 1 base; unmatched bases: 9. The CDR3 nucleotides read TGTGCCAGCACCGACGAGCGGACAGGGAACACTGAAGCTTTCTTT. Translation: CASTDERTGNTEAFF.

The chain carries TRBV5-6 and TRBJ1-1; 9 bases map to TRBD1. Germline V lookup: CDR1 SGHDT, CDR2 YYEEEE. This CDR3 is 16 amino acids long. V trimming: 1 base; J trimming: 10 bases; junction bases outside the gene matches: 14. DNA for the CDR3: TGTGCCAGCAGCTTGATAAGGACAGGGGTCACACTGGGAGCTTTCTTT. It translates to CASSLIRTGVTLGAFF.

Only one count was recorded for this clone. This sequence joins TRBV5-1 and TRBJ1-1; D ambiguous. This CDR3 comprises 13 residues. Trimming shortened V by 4 bases and J by 1 base, and 8 bases separated the two germline ends. Germline V gene data show CDR1 as SGHRS and CDR2 as YFSETQ. The DNA of the CDR3 is TGCGCCAGCAGCGAGCACTGGAACACTGAAGCTTTCTTT. Translation: CASSEHWNTEAFF.

The chain carries TRBV30 and TRBJ1-1, with D possibly TRBD1 on 6 matching bases. There are 12 residues in the CDR3. Germline lookup yields CDR1 GTSNPN and CDR2 SVGIG (reference sequence). V gave up 2 bases and J gave up 7 bases, with 11 bases separating them. CDR3 in amino acids: CAWSFLGGEAFF. The CDR3 DNA is TGTGCCTGGAGTTTTTTAGGGGGTGAAGCTTTCTTT.

The chain is built from TRBV27 and TRBJ2-5, with TRBD2 identical over 13 bases. CDR1 is MNHEY and CDR2 is SMNVEV in the germline V gene (reference sequence). The trim removed 2 bases at V and 5 bases at J, leaving 2 bases unmatched. The CDR3 covers 15 residues. CDR3 loop: CASSLGLAGVETQYF. DNA for the CDR3: TGTGCCAGCAGTTTAGGACTAGCGGGGGTTGAGACCCAGTACTTC.

The V and J genes are TRBV7-2 and TRBJ2-3; 7 nucleotides agree with TRBD1. CDR3 length: 19 amino acids. V lost 4 bases and J lost 2; bases outside the gene matches: 18. Germline V gene sequence: CDR1 SGHTA, CDR2 FQGNSA. CDR3: CASSSLGGAFAPDTDTQYF. CDR3 nucleotides: TGTGCCAGCAGCTCCTTAGGGGGCGCGTTCGCACCGGACACAGATACGCAGTATTTT.

This clone was observed a handful of times. The chain joins TRBV5-4 to TRBJ2-5; 8 bases align to TRBD2. With 1 base clipped from V and 3 bases from J, the junction kept 5 bases outside the gene matches. The CDR3 extends over 15 amino acids. In germline, CDR1 is SGHNT, CDR2 YYREEE (reference sequence). Written as DNA, the CDR3 is TGTGCCAGCAGCTTGAGAATACTAGCGGAAGAGACCCAGTACTTC. Its translation is CASSLRILAEETQYF.

This clone turned up a few times. The genes are TRBV27 and TRBJ1-5, with D hard to call. This CDR3 is built from 14 residues. Trimming removed 6 bases at V and 1 base at J, with 10 bases between. Germline V lookup: CDR1 MNHEY, CDR2 SMNVEV (reference sequence). The DNA of the CDR3 is TGTGCCAGCAGGGCAGCTCAGAGCAATCAGCCCCAGCATTTT. Translating it yields CASRAAQSNQPQHF.

V is TRBV5-1 and J is TRBJ2-1; D remains unclear. Per the germline V gene, CDR1 is SGHRS and CDR2 is YFSETQ. Trimming pared 6 bases from V and 4 bases from J, leaving 11 bases between. This CDR3 has 13 amino acids. This CDR3 reads CASNGGIYNEQFF. As DNA, the CDR3 is TGCGCCAGCAACGGCGGCATATACAATGAGCAGTTCTTC. Looking up the rest from reference TRBV5-1 and TRBJ2-1 gives the full variable domain: KAGVTQTPRYLIKTRGQQVTLSCSPISGHRSVSWYQQTPGQGLQFLFEYFSETQRNKGNFPGRFSGRQFSNSRSEMNVSTLELGDSALYLCASNGGIYNEQFFGPGTRLTVL.

The chain links TRBV5-1 to TRBJ1-1, with a possible D match to TRBD1 (6 bases). Germline loops: CDR1 SGHRS, CDR2 YFSETQ. Between the trimmed V and J ends, which lost 0 bases and 3 bases, there was a span of 12 bases. This CDR3 is built from 15 residues. The CDR3 DNA follows: TGCGCCAGCAGCTTGGAGGTTCAGGGGCACACTGAAGCTTTCTTT. Protein product: CASSLEVQGHTEAFF.

The chain combines TRBV11-3 with TRBJ2-2, with 8 bases lining up with TRBD1. The ends lost 2 bases at V and 6 bases at J; junction bases unmatched: 8. The CDR3 extends over 16 amino acids. Germline V lookup: CDR1 SGHNT, CDR2 YENEEA. CDR3 amino acids: CASSLRTGNLPGELFF. The CDR3 nucleotides read TGTGCCAGCAGCTTACGGACAGGGAATCTTCCCGGGGAGCTGTTTTTT.

The V gene is TRBV4-1, the J gene TRBJ2-1, with D unclear. Deletions cut 4 bases from V and 7 bases from J, with 8 bases between. This CDR3 has 12 residues. Looked up from germline, CDR1 is MGHRA and CDR2 is YSYEKL. CDR3 in DNA: TGCGCCAGCAGCCTCCAGCCTAATGAGCAGTTCTTC. Protein: CASSLQPNEQFF.

The chain is built from TRBV5-6 and TRBJ2-5; D is perhaps TRBD1 (6 bases). Trimming removed 0 bases from V and 3 bases from J, with 12 bases in between. The CDR3 totals 15 residues. The germline gives CDR1 SGHDT, CDR2 YYEEEE. This CDR3 reads CASSLDLGAKETQYF. The CDR3 DNA is TGTGCCAGCAGCTTGGATCTGGGGGCGAAAGAGACCCAGTACTTC.

The chain is built from TRBV12-3 or TRBV12-4 and TRBJ1-5; tentative D call: TRBD1 (5 bases). The CDR3 totals 13 residues. Trimming shortened V by 3 bases and J by 5 bases, and 8 bases separated the two germline ends. Here the CDR3 reads CASSFQGDQPQHF. For the CDR3, the DNA is TGTGCCAGCAGTTTCCAGGGTGATCAGCCCCAGCATTTT.

The chain carries TRBV18 and TRBJ1-5; D is undetermined. The CDR3 is 15 amino acids. Trimming removed 3 bases at V and 2 bases at J, with 11 bases between. Germline CDR1 reads KGHSH; CDR2 reads LQKENI. CDR3 bases: TGTGCCAGCTCACCCGACGGGTTGGGCAATCAGCCCCAGCATTTT. This codes for CASSPDGLGNQPQHF.

This clone was seen once. V is TRBV7-9 and J is TRBJ1-2; TRBD1 agrees at 7 bases. Germline-derived CDR1 and CDR2 are SEHNR and FQNEAQ (reference sequence). Unmatched junction bases numbered 11, after V lost 5 bases and J lost 5 bases. The CDR3 has 15 residues. CDR3: CASSHPTGALYGYTF. In DNA, the CDR3 is TGTGCCAGCAGCCATCCCACAGGGGCCTTATATGGCTACACCTTC.

The chain has TRBV29-1 and TRBJ2-7; D possibly corresponds to TRBD2 (5 bases). Germline V CDR1 and CDR2: SQVTM, ANQGSEA. The CDR3 covers 14 residues. The ends were cut back, 5 bases at V and 1 base at J, with 15 bases in the middle. CDR3 sequence reads: CSVLFGVNSYEQYF. As DNA, the CDR3 is TGCAGCGTTCTCTTCGGGGTAAATTCCTACGAGCAGTACTTC.

This clone was seen once. The chain employs TRBV5-4 and TRBJ2-5; D gene unclear. From germline, CDR1 is SGHNT and CDR2 YYREEE (reference sequence). V lost 1 base and J lost 5, with 9 bases in between. The CDR3 runs to 13 residues. Here the CDR3 reads CASSLKVGETQYF. The CDR3 DNA sequence: TGTGCCAGCAGCTTGAAGGTGGGGGAGACCCAGTACTTC.

The gene calls are TRBV27 and TRBJ2-1; 10 positions match TRBD2. The CDR3 is 16 amino acids. Germline V gene sequence: CDR1 MNHEY, CDR2 SMNVEV (reference sequence). Trimming took 0 bases from V and 7 from J; bases not matched to a gene: 6. The CDR3 sequence is CASSLSPSGGGNEQFF. The CDR3 DNA sequence: TGTGCCAGCAGTTTATCCCCTAGCGGGGGAGGGAATGAGCAGTTCTTC.

This clone was picked up a small number of times. The sample contains more than one DNA sequence encoding this CDR3. This sequence joins TRBV18 and TRBJ1-6, with 9 bases identical to TRBD1. The trim removed 3 bases at V and 9 bases at J, leaving 0 bases unmatched. The CDR3 contains 13 residues. The germline gives CDR1 KGHSH, CDR2 LQKENI. The CDR3 bases are TGTGCCAGCTCACCGGACAGGGGTTCACCCCTCCACTTT. Protein: CASSPDRGSPLHF.

The chain combines TRBV7-9 with TRBJ2-5; 9 bases fit TRBD2. The length of the CDR3 is 14 residues. Looked up from germline, CDR1 is SEHNR and CDR2 is FQNEAQ (reference sequence). V was clipped by 4 bases and J by 5 bases; unmatched bases: 5. The CDR3 sequence is CASSSRGGRETQYF. The CDR3 DNA sequence: TGTGCCAGCAGCTCGCGGGGGGGCCGGGAGACCCAGTACTTC.

The chain carries TRBV28 and TRBJ1-1; possible D gene TRBD1, 5 bases. Germline assignment: CDR1 MDHEN and CDR2 SYDVKM. V lost 7 bases and J 5 bases, leaving 14 bases between the germline ends. This CDR3 has 13 amino acids. In DNA form, the CDR3 reads TGTGCCAGCACCCGTTGGGGGGGTACTGAAGCTTTCTTT. Its translation: CASTRWGGTEAFF.

The chain couples TRBV6-5 to TRBJ2-1; the D call may be TRBD1 or TRBD2 (5 bases each). CDR3 length: 15 amino acids. Germline-derived CDR1 and CDR2 are MNHEY and SVGAGI. V lost 6 bases, J lost 7 bases, and 19 bases lay in between. This CDR3 reads CASSLARGPWNEQFF. Here the CDR3 DNA reads TGTGCCAGCAGCCTAGCCCGGGGCCCCTGGAATGAGCAGTTCTTC.

This sequence joins TRBV23-1 and TRBJ1-6; the D is unclear. TRBV23-1 is an ORF, and what it does is uncertain. The CDR3 spans 9 residues. Trimming left V 11 bases short and J 13 bases short, with 9 bases between. CDR3 protein: CAGVLPLHF. CDR3 nucleotides: TGCGCCGGAGTGTTGCCCCTCCACTTT.

The J gene is TRBJ2-2, the V gene TRBV9; D is ambiguous. CDR1 and CDR2 from the germline V gene are SGDLS and YYNGEE. This CDR3 is built from 14 residues. Trimming removed 1 base at V and 4 bases at J, with 8 bases between. The CDR3 bases are TGTGCCAGCAGCGTACACCAACTCACCGGGGAGCTGTTTTTT. It yields the protein CASSVHQLTGELFF.